The rows below give T cell receptor beta chains drawn from one sample of a study of T cell repertoires in cytomegalovirus infection. Antigens of these TCRs are unknown. TCRdb processed the reads anew with MiXCR; each CDR3 protein has one entry. There are tens of thousands of distinct CDR3 sequences in the sample; over 15% occur only once, and around 59% lies in the top ten. The sequenced sample was CD8+ T cells from cultured PBMCs, obtained from culture after CMV antigen stimulation. These receptors came from a human donor in good health (CMV status not recorded). Some clones in this sample may be carry-over from other donors' samples. The CDR3 runs from the conserved cysteine through the conserved F or W. Fields, in order: V gene, clone size, J gene, D gene, CDR3 protein, CDR3 DNA. A D gene is named only where the DNA matches it firmly. Clone size is shown for a subset of rows, as once, few, many or a class of expanded clone.

TRBV15	many	TRBJ1-3	.	CATSRNLGGEAGNTIYF	TGTGCCACCAGCAGAAACCTCGGGGGGGAAGCTGGAAACACCATATATTTT
TRBV7-7	many	TRBJ1-1	TRBD1	CASSPAGTGGPDTEAFF	TGTGCCAGCAGCCCAGCCGGGACAGGGGGCCCAGACACTGAAGCTTTCTTT
TRBV7-2	few	TRBJ2-7	.	CASLLDVSYEQYF	TGTGCCAGCCTCCTGGACGTCTCCTACGAGCAGTACTTC
TRBV6-1	.	TRBJ2-5	TRBD1	CASRPRDSDWETQYF	TGTGCCAGCAGACCCCGGGACAGCGATTGGGAGACCCAGTACTTC
TRBV7-2	few	TRBJ2-7	TRBD2	CASSQSRLGLTSGSNEQYF	TGTGCCAGCAGCCAGAGTAGATTGGGCCTTACTAGCGGGTCAAACGAGCAGTACTTC
TRBV11-2	few	TRBJ1-1	.	CASSLEAVLKDEAFF	TGTGCCAGCAGCTTAGAGGCGGTCCTGAAGGATGAAGCTTTCTTT
TRBV7-2	few	TRBJ2-1	.	CASSDTLAEWDNEQFF	TGTGCCAGCAGCGATACCTTAGCGGAGTGGGACAATGAGCAGTTCTTC
TRBV6-5	few	TRBJ2-2	.	CASSYSQGGAGELFF	TGTGCCAGCAGTTACTCGCAGGGTGGGGCCGGGGAGCTGTTTTTT
TRBV7-8	.	TRBJ1-5	.	CASNPDTSTGLQPQHF	TGTGCCAGCAATCCAGACACGTCGACAGGATTACAGCCCCAGCATTTT
TRBV7-9	.	TRBJ1-5	.	CASCQGSGQPQHF	TGTGCCAGCTGCCAGGGATCTGGTCAGCCCCAGCATTTT
TRBV9	.	TRBJ2-1	.	CASSPWTSVSYNEQFF	TGTGCCAGCAGCCCCTGGACTTCCGTCTCCTACAATGAGCAGTTCTTC
TRBV27	.	TRBJ1-2	.	CASSAAFGGADGYTF	TGTGCCAGCAGTGCCGCCTTTGGGGGGGCGGATGGCTACACCTTC
TRBV6-8	.	TRBJ2-3	TRBD1	CASRTRQGLDTQYF	TGTGCCAGCAGGACCCGACAGGGGTTAGATACGCAGTATTTT
TRBV7-9	.	TRBJ2-7	TRBD1	CASSSGQAIYEQYF	TGTGCCAGCAGCTCGGGACAGGCGATCTACGAGCAGTACTTC
TRBV7-2	.	TRBJ2-3	.	CASSFGTDTQYF	TGTGCCAGCAGCTTTGGTACAGATACGCAGTATTTT
TRBV7-2	few	TRBJ1-1	.	CASSLVRNSEAFF	TGTGCCAGCAGCTTAGTTAGGAATTCTGAAGCTTTCTTT
TRBV7-2	medium-sized	TRBJ1-3	.	CASSLNREGNTIYF	TGTGCCAGCAGCTTGAACAGGGAAGGAAACACCATATATTTT
TRBV6-2/TRBV6-3	.	TRBJ2-5	TRBD2	CASRQLPGTRDAGKTQYF	TGTGCCAGCAGACAACTCCCCGGGACTAGAGATGCCGGGAAGACCCAGTACTTC
TRBV6-5	few	TRBJ2-1	.	CASSHLAGLRGRYNEQFF	TGTGCCAGCAGTCATCTAGCCGGACTCCGGGGCCGTTACAATGAGCAGTTCTTC
TRBV6-1	.	TRBJ1-5	.	CASRRTPESNQPQHF	TGTGCCAGCAGAAGGACACCTGAGAGCAATCAGCCCCAGCATTTT
TRBV10-3	few	TRBJ1-1	TRBD1	CAISDPGQGNTEAFF	TGTGCCATCAGTGACCCGGGACAGGGGAACACTGAAGCTTTCTTT
TRBV29-1	.	TRBJ2-1	.	CSVDGGSYNEQFF	TGCAGCGTTGATGGCGGTTCCTACAATGAGCAGTTCTTC
TRBV7-2	few	TRBJ2-7	TRBD1	CASRRGGGTGGFHEQYF	TGTGCCAGCAGACGAGGGGGTGGTACAGGGGGTTTCCACGAGCAGTACTTC
TRBV28	.	TRBJ2-6	.	CASSFRLEEFGANVLTF	TGTGCCAGCAGTTTCCGGTTAGAGGAGTTCGGGGCCAACGTCCTGACTTTC
TRBV19	.	TRBJ2-1	.	CASSIGRYNEQFF	TGTGCCAGTAGTATCGGCCGTTACAATGAGCAGTTCTTC
TRBV7-9	.	TRBJ2-7	.	CASSLGQRAGEQYF	TGTGCCAGCAGCTTAGGACAGCGTGCAGGCGAGCAGTACTTC
TRBV27	.	TRBJ1-1	.	CASSVLGGEAFF	TGTGCCAGCAGCGTACTTGGGGGTGAAGCTTTCTTT
TRBV28	few	TRBJ1-1	.	CASSLSWGSEAFF	TGTGCCAGCAGTTTAAGTTGGGGGTCTGAAGCTTTCTTT
TRBV28	.	TRBJ2-5	.	CASSSYWMGVQETQYF	TGTGCCAGCAGTTCCTATTGGATGGGTGTACAAGAGACCCAGTACTTC
TRBV7-2	.	TRBJ2-7	TRBD1	CASSADRAPRREQYF	TGTGCCAGCAGCGCCGACAGGGCACCAAGGCGCGAGCAGTACTTC
TRBV27	.	TRBJ2-1	TRBD2	CASRDGLAGNNEQFF	TGTGCCAGCAGGGATGGACTAGCGGGGAACAATGAGCAGTTCTTC
TRBV29-1	.	TRBJ2-3	.	CSVDGLAQDTQYF	TGCAGCGTTGACGGCCTAGCGCAAGATACGCAGTATTTT
TRBV27	.	TRBJ2-7	.	CASSSTGGGLVYEQYF	TGTGCCAGCAGTTCAACAGGGGGGGGGCTGGTGTACGAGCAGTACTTC
TRBV7-8	.	TRBJ2-7	.	CASSLAEWRLTYEQYF	TGTGCCAGCAGCTTAGCGGAGTGGCGACTTACCTACGAGCAGTACTTC
TRBV27	many	TRBJ2-7	TRBD1	CASRWDRGHEQYF	TGTGCCAGCAGGTGGGACAGGGGGCACGAGCAGTACTTC
TRBV6-5	few	TRBJ1-2	TRBD1	CASSWITIQGGYGYTF	TGTGCCAGCAGTTGGATCACAATACAGGGGGGCTATGGCTACACCTTC
TRBV7-2	.	TRBJ2-7	TRBD2	CASSLTGLAEPYEQYF	TGTGCCAGCAGCCTTACGGGACTAGCGGAGCCCTACGAGCAGTACTTC
TRBV7-8	many	TRBJ2-2	TRBD1	CASSHTQFGQGTTGELFF	TGTGCCAGCAGCCACACACAATTCGGACAGGGGACCACCGGGGAGCTGTTTTTT
TRBV27	many	TRBJ2-1	TRBD2	CASSAGTSGYNEQFF	TGTGCCAGCAGTGCCGGGACTAGCGGATACAATGAGCAGTTCTTC
TRBV14	few	TRBJ2-2	.	CASSRTARTRTNTGELFF	TGTGCCAGCAGCCGAACCGCCAGGACCCGAACGAACACCGGGGAGCTGTTTTTT
TRBV7-9	.	TRBJ1-2	.	CASSQGSNYGYTF	TGTGCCAGCAGCCAGGGGTCTAACTATGGCTACACCTTC
TRBV6-5	few	TRBJ1-1	.	CASSYSEIGEAFF	TGTGCCAGCAGTTACTCGGAAATCGGTGAAGCTTTCTTT
TRBV5-6	.	TRBJ1-2	.	CASSSRRQGKYGYTF	TGTGCCAGCAGCTCGAGACGACAAGGAAAGTATGGCTACACCTTC
TRBV27	.	TRBJ1-1	.	CASRKGGTEAFF	TGTGCCAGCAGAAAGGGCGGCACTGAAGCTTTCTTT
TRBV20-1	.	TRBJ2-4	.	CSARTRGENIQYF	TGCAGTGCTAGAACAAGGGGTGAAAACATTCAGTACTTC
TRBV28	.	TRBJ1-6	.	CASRRDSTRSPLHF	TGTGCCAGCAGAAGAGACAGTACTCGTTCACCCCTCCACTTT
TRBV6-2/TRBV6-3	few	TRBJ2-1	.	CASSYLQYEQFF	TGTGCCAGCAGTTACTTGCAGTATGAGCAGTTCTTC
TRBV7-6	.	TRBJ2-5	TRBD2	CASSFGGSQETQYF	TGTGCCAGCAGCTTCGGCGGGAGCCAAGAGACCCAGTACTTC
TRBV20-1	.	TRBJ2-4	.	CSATADSLLAKNIQYF	TGCAGTGCTACGGCGGACAGCCTATTAGCCAAAAACATTCAGTACTTC
TRBV7-2	.	TRBJ1-1	TRBD1	CASSFSGTGGLTEAFF	TGTGCCAGCAGCTTCTCCGGGACAGGGGGCTTAACTGAAGCTTTCTTT
TRBV6-2/TRBV6-3	few	TRBJ2-7	.	CASSYGVYEQYF	TGTGCCAGCAGTTACGGTGTCTACGAGCAGTACTTC